This passage covers 30 T cell receptor beta chains from one sample sequenced in a study of T-cell memory formation after mild COVID-19. TCRdb independently ran MiXCR on the 5' RACE reads; one entry per CDR3 protein. This sample has 400,000 or so distinct CDR3 sequences, with around 20% found just once. Sequencing was performed on PBMCs or a T cell subset sorted from them (not recorded which). These receptors all stem from an adult woman who had mild COVID-19 (a few samples of this study predate the infection). Cell type and time point are not known.

This clonotype has a count of ten or more. The chain carries TRBV7-9 and TRBJ1-6; 10 bases map to TRBD1. Germline CDR1 is SEHNR and CDR2 is FQNEAQ (reference sequence). The CDR3 extends over 17 amino acids. With V trimmed by 5 bases and J by 10 bases, 14 bases remained unmatched. This CDR3 reads CASSPPGQGPLGSPLHF. The CDR3 DNA is TGTGCCAGCAGCCCTCCGGGACAGGGGCCTTTAGGATCACCCCTCCACTTT.

This clonotype was observed many times. The chain uses TRBV7-2 and TRBJ1-2; D gene ambiguous. Germline assignment: CDR1 SGHTA and CDR2 FQGNSA. This CDR3 comprises 13 residues. V gave up 5 bases and J gave up 8 bases, with 15 bases separating them. CDR3: CASSQGPERGYTF. The CDR3 DNA sequence: TGTGCCAGCAGCCAAGGACCGGAGAGGGGCTACACCTTC.

V gene TRBV4-2 combines with J gene TRBJ2-7; TRBD2 matches at 7 bases. CDR3 length: 16 amino acids. Germline V lookup: CDR1 LGHNA, CDR2 YNFKEQ. With V trimmed by 4 bases and J by 2 bases, 11 bases remained unmatched. In DNA form, the CDR3 reads TGTGCCAGCAGCCCCACTGGTAGCGGGTCGACCTACGAGCAGTACTTC. Encoded protein: CASSPTGSGSTYEQYF.

This clonotype has a handful of counts. This chain connects TRBV5-1 to TRBJ2-7; the D is unclear. The CDR3 spans 18 residues. The germline V gene encodes CDR1 SGHRS and CDR2 YFSETQ. V lost 1 base and J lost 0, with 20 bases in between. The CDR3 loop reads CASSLSLVSALGSYEQYF. CDR3 DNA: TGCGCCAGCAGCTTGAGTTTGGTCTCCGCTCTGGGCTCCTACGAGCAGTACTTC.

This clonotype was counted a few times. The chain joins TRBV7-3 to TRBJ2-3; the match to TRBD2 covers 10 bases. Germline CDR1 SGHTA, CDR2 FQGTGA. The junction had 5 bases not matched to a gene; V was cut back by 6 bases and J by 2 bases. CDR3 length: 15 amino acids. For the CDR3, the DNA is TGTGCCAGCAGACTCGGACTAGCGGACACAGATACGCAGTATTTT. Its translation: CASRLGLADTDTQYF.

The chain couples TRBV19 to TRBJ1-5; TRBD1 aligns across 7 bases. There are 14 residues in the CDR3. CDR1 LNHDA and CDR2 SQIVND come from the germline V gene (reference sequence). V dropped 7 bases and J dropped 5; count of bases not matched to a gene: 8. This CDR3 is CASTPGGDYQPQHF. For the CDR3, the DNA is TGTGCCAGTACCCCAGGGGGGGACTATCAGCCCCAGCATTTT.

The chain links TRBV5-4 to TRBJ2-5, with D uncertain. V was cut by 3 bases and J by 0 bases, with 12 bases left in between. Germline V gives CDR1 SGHNT, CDR2 YYREEE (reference sequence). This CDR3 has 15 residues. In DNA form, the CDR3 reads TGTGCCAGCAGCTGGACGACGGGTAACCAAGAGACCCAGTACTTC. This codes for CASSWTTGNQETQYF.

This clonotype was detected only a few times. This chain joins TRBV27 and TRBJ2-7, with 7 bases that match TRBD1. The germline CDR1 and CDR2 sequences are MNHEY and SMNVEV (reference sequence). V shed 7 bases and J 0 bases; nucleotides not matched to a gene: 9. CDR3 size: 15 residues. Here the CDR3 DNA reads TGTGCCAGCATCACCCGGACAGGAGGCTCCTACGAGCAGTACTTC. Translating gives CASITRTGGSYEQYF.

V usage is TRBV7-9 and J usage is TRBJ2-2; weak D call: TRBD2 (7 bases). Trimming shortened V by 7 bases and J by 5 bases, and 20 bases separated the two germline ends. This CDR3 has 16 amino acids. Germline V CDR1 and CDR2: SEHNR, FQNEAQ (reference sequence). In nucleotides, the CDR3 is TGTGCCAGCACCCTTAACGGAGGGGGACTAACCGGGGAGCTGTTTTTT. Its translation is CASTLNGGGLTGELFF.

The rearrangement uses TRBV21-1 and TRBJ2-7. TRBV21-1 is a documented pseudogene. The CDR3 length is 12 residues. The CDR3 loop reads CASSKVTYEQYF. CDR3 nucleotide sequence: TGTGCCAGCAGCAAAGTCACCTACGAGCAGTACTTC.

In its sample, this clonotype was seen a few times. The genes are TRBV9 and TRBJ2-3; D unclear. V was clipped by 0 bases and J by 4 bases, with 9 bases between them. The CDR3 totals 14 residues. Germline V CDR1 and CDR2: SGDLS, YYNGEE. The CDR3 reads CASSVGGGADTQYF. CDR3 bases: TGTGCCAGCAGCGTAGGTGGTGGAGCAGATACGCAGTATTTT. Full variable domain (missing parts from reference TRBV9 and TRBJ2-3): DSGVTQTPKHLITATGQRVTLRCSPRSGDLSVYWYQQSLDQGLQFLIQYYNGEERAKGNILERFSAQQFPDLHSELNLSSLELGDSALYFCASSVGGGADTQYFGPGTRLTVL.

This clonotype was counted a single time. The chain couples TRBV27 to TRBJ1-1, with TRBD1 matching 8 bases. Germline trimming cut 5 bases from V and 4 bases from J; bases unmatched to any gene: 12. CDR3 length: 16 residues. Germline lookup yields CDR1 MNHEY and CDR2 SMNVEV (reference sequence). The chain's CDR3 is CASSPRQGRAATEAFF. As DNA, the CDR3 is TGTGCCAGCAGTCCCCGACAGGGGCGGGCGGCCACTGAAGCTTTCTTT.

This clonotype was seen only a few times. The chain links TRBV4-1 to TRBJ1-2, with TRBD1 matching over 7 bases. Germline CDR1 is MGHRA and CDR2 is YSYEKL. With V trimmed by 4 bases and J by 6 bases, 8 bases remained unmatched. This CDR3 has 14 residues. The CDR3 is CASSPSPTGDGYTF. CDR3 coding DNA: TGCGCCAGCAGCCCCTCACCCACAGGGGATGGCTACACCTTC.

This clonotype was seen more than once but under ten times. The genes are TRBV15 and TRBJ2-3, with TRBD2 as a possible D gene (6 bases). The CDR3 has 16 residues. The germline V and J ends were trimmed by 6 bases and 1 base, with 17 bases remaining between them. Germline V gives CDR1 LNHNV, CDR2 YYDKDF (reference sequence). CDR3 in amino acids: CATRGGGTTGTDTQYF. CDR3 nucleotides: TGTGCCACCAGGGGTGGGGGGACCACTGGCACAGATACGCAGTATTTT.

This clonotype has a count of ten or more. The chain recombines TRBV5-1 with TRBJ2-7; D unresolved. V lost 0 bases and J lost 0, with 19 bases in between. There are 18 residues in the CDR3. CDR1 is SGHRS, CDR2 YFSETQ, per germline. The CDR3 coding sequence is TGCGCCAGCAGCTTGGATCTTTGGGTTGGGCCCTTCTCCTACGAGCAGTACTTC. Its translation: CASSLDLWVGPFSYEQYF. The full variable domain, rest sourced from reference TRBV5-1 and TRBJ2-7, is KAGVTQTPRYLIKTRGQQVTLSCSPISGHRSVSWYQQTPGQGLQFLFEYFSETQRNKGNFPGRFSGRQFSNSRSEMNVSTLELGDSALYLCASSLDLWVGPFSYEQYFGPGTRLTVT.

This clonotype was observed a handful of times. The chain employs TRBV5-1 and TRBJ2-2; 8 bases are a match to TRBD2. Trimming cost V 4 bases and J 6 bases; bases outside gene matches: 8. Germline V CDR1 and CDR2: SGHRS, YFSETQ. The CDR3 totals 15 residues. This CDR3 reads CASSGRPSGSGELFF. CDR3 nucleotides: TGCGCCAGCAGCGGCCGGCCTAGCGGGTCCGGGGAGCTGTTTTTT.

J is TRBJ1-6 and V is TRBV11-2; D may be TRBD1 (5 bases). The CDR3 runs to 15 residues. V lost 4 bases and J lost 11, with 18 bases in between. CDR1 and CDR2 from the germline V gene are SGHAT and FQNNGV. CDR3: CASSSPGRGRTPLHF. CDR3 coding DNA: TGTGCCAGCAGCTCCCCGGGGAGGGGAAGGACACCCCTCCACTTT.

This clonotype was recorded at least ten times. The rearrangement links TRBV5-1 to TRBJ2-1, with a weak D call TRBD2 (6 bases). Trimming shortened V by 4 bases and J by 4 bases, and 12 bases separated the two germline ends. Per the germline V gene, CDR1 is SGHRS and CDR2 is YFSETQ. CDR3 length: 14 residues. The CDR3 reads CASSPGTAYNEQFF. The CDR3 DNA follows: TGCGCCAGCAGCCCTGGGACTGCATACAATGAGCAGTTCTTC.

The chain couples TRBV12-3 or TRBV12-4 to TRBJ1-1; weak D call: TRBD1 (5 bases). V was trimmed by 5 bases and J by 1 base, leaving 14 bases between them. The CDR3 extends over 15 amino acids. The CDR3 loop reads CASSPQGVENTEAFF. The CDR3 DNA reads TGTGCCAGCAGTCCTCAAGGGGTAGAGAACACTGAAGCTTTCTTT.

This clonotype came up many times. The chain is built from TRBV7-6 and TRBJ1-6, with D uncertain. CDR3 length: 12 residues. Germline V gene data show CDR1 as SGHVS and CDR2 as FNYEAQ. Trimming removed 4 bases at V and 8 bases at J, with 6 bases between. CDR3 in DNA: TGTGCCAGCAGCTCCTACTATTCACCCCTCCACTTT. Translating it yields CASSSYYSPLHF.

This clonotype was detected ten times or more. The chain combines TRBV7-6 with TRBJ2-7; D could derive from TRBD1 or TRBD2 (5 bases each). The CDR3 consists of 16 residues. V was shortened by 5 bases and J by 5 bases, with 22 bases between the two germline ends. Germline V lookup: CDR1 SGHVS, CDR2 FNYEAQ. Here the CDR3 reads CASSHGAAQRGHEQYF. The CDR3 DNA is TGTGCCAGCAGCCACGGTGCGGCCCAGAGGGGACACGAGCAGTACTTC.

In its sample, this clonotype was seen many times. The chain couples TRBV11-2 to TRBJ1-2; D may be TRBD1 (5 bases). V was shortened by 1 base and J by 4 bases, with 13 bases between the two germline ends. CDR1 is SGHAT, CDR2 FQNNGV, per germline. The CDR3 has 15 residues. CDR3 residues: CASSLGSSGIYGYTF. CDR3 nucleotide sequence: TGTGCCAGCAGCTTAGGATCATCAGGGATCTATGGCTACACCTTC.

This clonotype was detected only a few times. This chain uses TRBV20-1 with TRBJ1-4; TRBD1 aligns across 10 bases. This CDR3 spans 15 amino acids. Germline CDR1 reads DFQATT; CDR2 reads SNEGSKA (reference sequence). With V trimmed by 1 base and J by 8 bases, 7 bases remained unmatched. The CDR3 nucleotides read TGCAGTGCTAGAGGCCACGGGACAGGGGAAGAAAAACTGTTTTTT. Residues: CSARGHGTGEEKLFF.

This rearrangement joins TRBV4-1 to TRBJ1-2; no definite D call. Germline CDR1 and CDR2: MGHRA and YSYEKL. CDR3 length: 15 amino acids. V dropped 0 bases and J dropped 4 bases, with 12 bases sitting between them. The CDR3 DNA sequence: TGCGCCAGCAGCCAAGATCTATCTCGGAGCTATGGCTACACCTTC. Protein product: CASSQDLSRSYGYTF.

This clonotype was detected many times. The rearrangement links TRBV19 to TRBJ2-1; 11 nucleotides agree with TRBD2. V shed 4 bases, J shed 6 bases, and the junction held 11 bases outside the gene matches. The CDR3 contains 17 residues. The germline gives CDR1 LNHDA, CDR2 SQIVND (reference sequence). CDR3 nucleotides: TGTGCCAGTAGTAGCCCGCCGGGACTAGCGGCCCCCAATGAGCAGTTCTTC. As protein: CASSSPPGLAAPNEQFF. The variable domain in full, with the rest retrieved from reference TRBV19 and TRBJ2-1, is DGGITQSPKYLFRKEGQNVTLSCEQNLNHDAMYWYRQDPGQGLRLIYYSQIVNDFQKGDIAEGYSVSREKKESFPLTVTSAQKNPTAFYLCASSSPPGLAAPNEQFFGPGTRLTVL.

The chain has TRBV7-2 and TRBJ2-3, with 11 nucleotides matching TRBD1. Per germline, CDR1 SGHTA and CDR2 FQGNSA. The junction had 5 bases not matched to a gene; V was cut back by 6 bases and J by 3 bases. This CDR3 is 15 amino acids long. The CDR3 reads CASRGQGARTDTQYF. The DNA of the CDR3 is TGTGCCAGCAGAGGACAGGGGGCTAGGACAGATACGCAGTATTTT.

This rearrangement joins TRBV7-2 to TRBJ1-2, with D maybe TRBD1 (6 bases). The V gene's germline CDR1 is SGHTA and CDR2 FQGNSA. The CDR3 contains 13 residues. V gave up 0 bases and J gave up 7 bases, with 9 bases separating them. The CDR3: CASSLAGGVGYTF. Written as DNA, the CDR3 is TGTGCCAGCAGCTTAGCCGGGGGCGTTGGCTACACCTTC.

A few counts support this clonotype. This rearrangement joins TRBV29-1 to TRBJ2-2; 9 bases map to TRBD1. V lost 3 bases to trimming and J lost 6 bases; unmatched junction nucleotides: 8. In germline, CDR1 is SQVTM, CDR2 ANQGSEA. CDR3 length: 15 residues. Here the CDR3 DNA reads TGCAGCGTTGAGAAAGGACAGGGGAAAGCCGGGGAGCTGTTTTTT. Translation: CSVEKGQGKAGELFF.

The chain has TRBV6-2 or TRBV6-3 and TRBJ2-1; TRBD2 is a possible D gene (6 bases). The V end lost 6 bases, the J end lost 8 bases, and 17 bases lay between the germline ends. The CDR3 runs 14 residues. CDR1 and CDR2 from the germline V gene are MNHEY and SVGEGT. CDR3 DNA: TGTGCCAGCAGGAGACTAGGTCTTAGTGATGAGCAGTTCTTC. Translated: CASRRLGLSDEQFF.

This clonotype appeared a few times. The rearrangement uses TRBV29-1 and TRBJ1-2; D uncertain. V was clipped by 3 bases and J by 5 bases, with 10 bases between them. This CDR3 is built from 12 residues. The germline V gene has CDR1 SQVTM and CDR2 ANQGSEA. CDR3 sequence reads: CSVDVADYGYTF. CDR3 coding DNA: TGCAGCGTTGACGTAGCCGATTATGGCTACACCTTC.